This TCR beta chain was captured in a study of T cell repertoires in cytomegalovirus infection. Looking at the study overall: Public TCR beta signatures indicated both CMV infection and matching HLA type.

TCRdb analysed the reads with MiXCR anew, one entry per CDR3 protein. Of under 800,000 distinct CDR3 sequences in the sample, 20% to 25% were seen once. Germline-derived CDR1 and CDR2 are MNHEY and SVGEGT. With V trimmed by 2 bases and J by 4 bases, 8 bases remained unmatched. The CDR3 length is 17 residues. Study findings and constraints: There were carriers of CMV plus the relevant HLA, and cumulative public TCR beta family frequency identified them. CMV-specific HLA-C-restricted TCR beta clonotypes dominated the ex vivo response.

This clonotype was observed many times. The antigen is undetermined. V usage is TRBV6-2 or TRBV6-3 and J usage is TRBJ2-1; the match to TRBD1 covers 10 bases. This TCR was recovered from a human donor in good health (CMV status not recorded). Some clones in this sample may be carry-over from other donors' samples. The specimen was CD8+ T cells from PBMCs. This CDR3 is CASSYTKDRGQYNEQFF. The CDR3 coding sequence is TGTGCCAGCAGTTACACTAAAGACAGGGGGCAGTACAATGAGCAGTTCTTC.